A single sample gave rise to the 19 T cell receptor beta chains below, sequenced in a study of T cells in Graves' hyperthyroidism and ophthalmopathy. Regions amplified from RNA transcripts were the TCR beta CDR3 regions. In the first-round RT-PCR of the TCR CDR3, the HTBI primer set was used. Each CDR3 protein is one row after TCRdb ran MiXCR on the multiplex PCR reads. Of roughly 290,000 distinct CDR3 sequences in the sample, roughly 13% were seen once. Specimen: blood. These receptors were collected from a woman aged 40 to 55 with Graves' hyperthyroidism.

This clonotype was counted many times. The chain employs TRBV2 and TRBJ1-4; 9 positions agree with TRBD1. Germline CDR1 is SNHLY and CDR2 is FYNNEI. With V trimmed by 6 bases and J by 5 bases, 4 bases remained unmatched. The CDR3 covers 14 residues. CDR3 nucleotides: TGTGCCAGCAGCCAGGACAGGGGAAATGAAAAACTGTTTTTT. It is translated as CASSQDRGNEKLFF.

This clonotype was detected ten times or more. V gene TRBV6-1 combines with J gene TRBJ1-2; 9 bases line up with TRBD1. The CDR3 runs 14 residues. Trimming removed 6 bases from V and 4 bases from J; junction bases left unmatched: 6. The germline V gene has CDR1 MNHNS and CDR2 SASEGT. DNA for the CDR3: TGTGCCAGCAGCCGCGGGACAGGGTTCTATGGCTACACCTTC. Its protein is CASSRGTGFYGYTF.

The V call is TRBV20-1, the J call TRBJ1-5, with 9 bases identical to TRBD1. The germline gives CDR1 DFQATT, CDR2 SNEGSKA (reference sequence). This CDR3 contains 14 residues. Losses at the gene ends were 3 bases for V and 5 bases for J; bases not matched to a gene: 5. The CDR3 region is CSARTGGGYQPQHF. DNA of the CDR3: TGCAGTGCTAGGACAGGGGGAGGGTATCAGCCCCAGCATTTT.

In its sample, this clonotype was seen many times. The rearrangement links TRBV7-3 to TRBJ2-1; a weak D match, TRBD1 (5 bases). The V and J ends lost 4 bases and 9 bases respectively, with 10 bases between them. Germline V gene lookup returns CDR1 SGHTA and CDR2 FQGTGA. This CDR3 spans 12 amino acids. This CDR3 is CASSYAGSEQFF. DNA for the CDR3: TGTGCCAGCAGCTACGCAGGGTCTGAGCAGTTCTTC. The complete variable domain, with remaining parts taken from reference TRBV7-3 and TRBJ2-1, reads GAGVSQTPSNKVTEKGKYVELRCDPISGHTALYWYRQSLGQGPEFLIYFQGTGAADDSGLPNDRFFAVRPEGSVSTLKIQRTERGDSAVYLCASSYAGSEQFFGPGTRLTVL.

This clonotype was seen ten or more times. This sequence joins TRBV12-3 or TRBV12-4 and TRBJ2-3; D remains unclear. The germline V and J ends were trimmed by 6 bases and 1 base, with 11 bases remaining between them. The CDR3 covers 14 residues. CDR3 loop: CASRIRRGTDTQYF. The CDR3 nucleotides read TGTGCCAGCAGGATACGTCGGGGCACAGATACGCAGTATTTT.

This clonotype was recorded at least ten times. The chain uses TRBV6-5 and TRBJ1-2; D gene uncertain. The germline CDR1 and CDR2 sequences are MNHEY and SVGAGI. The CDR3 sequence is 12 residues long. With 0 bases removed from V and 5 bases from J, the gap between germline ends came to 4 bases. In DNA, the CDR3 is TGTGCCAGCAGTTACTCCGGGTATGGCTACACCTTC. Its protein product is CASSYSGYGYTF.

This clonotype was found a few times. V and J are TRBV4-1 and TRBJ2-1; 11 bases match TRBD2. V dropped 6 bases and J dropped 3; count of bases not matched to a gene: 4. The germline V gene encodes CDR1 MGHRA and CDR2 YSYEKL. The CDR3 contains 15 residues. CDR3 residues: CASRPGLAVYNEQFF. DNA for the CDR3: TGCGCCAGCAGACCGGGACTAGCGGTCTACAATGAGCAGTTCTTC.

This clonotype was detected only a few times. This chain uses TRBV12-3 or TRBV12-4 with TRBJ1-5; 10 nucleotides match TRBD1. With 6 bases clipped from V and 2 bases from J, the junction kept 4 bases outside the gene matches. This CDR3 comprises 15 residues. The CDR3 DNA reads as TGTGCCAGCAGGGGGACAGGGGAAGGCAATCAGCCCCAGCATTTT. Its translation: CASRGTGEGNQPQHF.

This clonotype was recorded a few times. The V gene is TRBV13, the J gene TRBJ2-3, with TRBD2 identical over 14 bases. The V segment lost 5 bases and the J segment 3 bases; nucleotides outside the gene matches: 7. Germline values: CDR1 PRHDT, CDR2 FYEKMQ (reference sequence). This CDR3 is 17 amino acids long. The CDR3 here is CASSPRGTSGRTDTQYF. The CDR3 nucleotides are TGTGCCAGCAGCCCAAGAGGGACTAGCGGGAGAACAGATACGCAGTATTTT.

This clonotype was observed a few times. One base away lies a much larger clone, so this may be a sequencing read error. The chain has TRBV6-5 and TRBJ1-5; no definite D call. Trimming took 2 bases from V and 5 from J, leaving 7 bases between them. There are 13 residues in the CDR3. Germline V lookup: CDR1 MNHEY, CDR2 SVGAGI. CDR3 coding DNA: TGTGCCAGCAGTTACGGGTGGGATCAGCCCCAGCATTTT. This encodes CASSYGWDQPQHF.

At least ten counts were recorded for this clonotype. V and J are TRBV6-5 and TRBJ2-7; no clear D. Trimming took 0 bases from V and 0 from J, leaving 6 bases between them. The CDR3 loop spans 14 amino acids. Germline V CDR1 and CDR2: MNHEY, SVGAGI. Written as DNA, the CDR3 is TGTGCCAGCAGTTACTCGGTCAGCTCCTACGAGCAGTACTTC. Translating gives CASSYSVSSYEQYF.

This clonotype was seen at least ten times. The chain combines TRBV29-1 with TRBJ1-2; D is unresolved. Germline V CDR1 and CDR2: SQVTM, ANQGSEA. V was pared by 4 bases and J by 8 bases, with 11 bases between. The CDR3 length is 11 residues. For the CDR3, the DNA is TGCAGCGTTGGCAGGCTAGACGGCTACACCTTC. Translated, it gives CSVGRLDGYTF.

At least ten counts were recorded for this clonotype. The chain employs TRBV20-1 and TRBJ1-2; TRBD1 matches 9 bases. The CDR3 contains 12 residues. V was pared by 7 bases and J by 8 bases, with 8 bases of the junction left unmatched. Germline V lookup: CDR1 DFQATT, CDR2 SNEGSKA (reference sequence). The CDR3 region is CSERGQGVGYTF. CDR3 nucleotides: TGCAGTGAGAGGGGACAGGGCGTAGGCTACACCTTC.

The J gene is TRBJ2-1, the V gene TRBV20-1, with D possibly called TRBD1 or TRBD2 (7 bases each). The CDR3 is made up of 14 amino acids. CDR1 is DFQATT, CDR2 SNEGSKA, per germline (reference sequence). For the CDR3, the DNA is TGCAGCCCCAGGGGGGGGGGGTCCTACAATGAGCAGTTCTTC. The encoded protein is CSPRGGGSYNEQFF.

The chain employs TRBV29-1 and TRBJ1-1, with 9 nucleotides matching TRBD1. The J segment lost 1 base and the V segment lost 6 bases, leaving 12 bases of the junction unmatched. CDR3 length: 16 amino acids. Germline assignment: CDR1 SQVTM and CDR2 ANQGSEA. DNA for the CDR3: TGCAGCGTCACGCGATCCGGGACAGGGCAGAACACTGAAGCTTTCTTT. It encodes CSVTRSGTGQNTEAFF.

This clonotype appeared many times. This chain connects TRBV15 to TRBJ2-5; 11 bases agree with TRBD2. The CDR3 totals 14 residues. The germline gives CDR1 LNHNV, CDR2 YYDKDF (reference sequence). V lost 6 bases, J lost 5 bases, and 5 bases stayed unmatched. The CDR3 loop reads CATSPGLAAETQYF. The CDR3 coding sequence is TGTGCCACCAGTCCGGGACTAGCGGCGGAGACCCAGTACTTC.

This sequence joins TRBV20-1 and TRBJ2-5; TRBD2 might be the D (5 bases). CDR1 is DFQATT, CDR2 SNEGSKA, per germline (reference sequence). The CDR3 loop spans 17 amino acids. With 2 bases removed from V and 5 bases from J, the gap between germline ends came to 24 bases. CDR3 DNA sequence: TGCAGTGCTAGACCACCAATTGGCGGGCCGTCCAGGGAGACCCAGTACTTC. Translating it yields CSARPPIGGPSRETQYF.

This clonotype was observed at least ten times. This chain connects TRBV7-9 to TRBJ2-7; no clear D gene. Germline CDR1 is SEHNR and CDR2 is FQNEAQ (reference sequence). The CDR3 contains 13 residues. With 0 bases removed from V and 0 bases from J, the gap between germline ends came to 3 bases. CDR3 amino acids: CASSLASSYEQYF. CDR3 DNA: TGTGCCAGCAGCTTAGCGAGCTCCTACGAGCAGTACTTC.

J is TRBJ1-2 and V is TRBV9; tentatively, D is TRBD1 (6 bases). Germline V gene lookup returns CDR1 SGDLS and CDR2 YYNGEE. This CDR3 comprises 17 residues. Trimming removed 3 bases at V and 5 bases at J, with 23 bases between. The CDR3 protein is CASSAAEGDRFRYGYTF. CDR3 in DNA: TGTGCCAGCAGCGCCGCTGAGGGGGATCGATTCCGATATGGCTACACCTTC.